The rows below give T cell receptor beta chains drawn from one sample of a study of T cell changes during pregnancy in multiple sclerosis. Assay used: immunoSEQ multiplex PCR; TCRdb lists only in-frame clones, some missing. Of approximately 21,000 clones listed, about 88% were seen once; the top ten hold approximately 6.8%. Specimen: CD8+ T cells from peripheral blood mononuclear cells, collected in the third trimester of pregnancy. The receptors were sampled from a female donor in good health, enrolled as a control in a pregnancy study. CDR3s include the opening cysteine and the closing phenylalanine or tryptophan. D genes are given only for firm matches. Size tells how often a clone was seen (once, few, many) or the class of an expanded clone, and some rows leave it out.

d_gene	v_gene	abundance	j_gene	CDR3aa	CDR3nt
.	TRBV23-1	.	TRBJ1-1	CASSQPPSRYTRGNTEAFF	TGCGCCAGCAGTCAACCCCCCTCACGCTATACAAGGGGGAACACTGAAGCTTTCTTT
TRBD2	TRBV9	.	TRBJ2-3	CASSGGTSGGTDTQYF	TGTGCCAGCAGCGGGGGGACTAGCGGGGGCACAGATACGCAGTATTTT
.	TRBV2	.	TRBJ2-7	CASLSGSAGYEQYF	TGTGCCAGCCTCTCCGGATCCGCGGGATACGAGCAGTACTTC
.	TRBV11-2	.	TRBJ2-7	CASSSGEQYF	TGTGCCAGCAGCTCGGGAGAGCAGTACTTC
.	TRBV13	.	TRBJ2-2	CASSLGADKTYTGELFF	TGTGCCAGCAGCTTAGGGGCAGATAAAACATACACCGGGGAGCTGTTTTTT
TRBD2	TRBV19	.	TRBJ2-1	CASKGGSGGNNEQFF	TGTGCCAGTAAAGGAGGGAGCGGGGGTAACAATGAGCAGTTCTTC
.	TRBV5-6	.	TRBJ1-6	CASSLLHSSYNSPLHF	TGTGCCAGCAGCTTGTTACACAGCTCCTATAATTCACCCCTCCACTTT
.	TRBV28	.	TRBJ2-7	CASSEGSRSYEQYF	TGTGCCAGCAGTGAGGGCTCTCGGTCCTACGAGCAGTACTTC
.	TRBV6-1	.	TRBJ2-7	CASSETGTHEQYF	TGTGCCAGCAGTGAGACCGGGACTCACGAGCAGTACTTC
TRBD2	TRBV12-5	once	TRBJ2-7	CASGFLLAGDYEQYF	TGTGCTAGTGGTTTTTTACTAGCGGGGGACTACGAGCAGTACTTC
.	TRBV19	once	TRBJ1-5	CASSWSSGPQHF	TGTGCCAGTAGTTGGTCTTCAGGGCCCCAGCATTTT
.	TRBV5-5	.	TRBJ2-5	CASSLSLGRGETQYF	TGTGCCAGCAGCTTGTCCCTCGGCAGGGGAGAGACCCAGTACTTC
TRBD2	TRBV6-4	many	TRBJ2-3	CASSDAAGGPATQYF	TGTGCCAGCAGTGACGCAGCGGGAGGGCCGGCTACGCAGTATTTT
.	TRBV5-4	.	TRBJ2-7	CASSITPESSYEQYF	TGTGCCAGCAGTATCACCCCCGAGAGCTCCTACGAGCAGTACTTC
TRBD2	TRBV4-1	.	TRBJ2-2	CASSQTGGVNTGELFF	TGCGCCAGCAGCCAGACGGGGGGGGTAAACACCGGGGAGCTGTTTTTT
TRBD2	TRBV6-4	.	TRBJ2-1	CASSDSAGGPYNEQFF	TGTGCCAGCAGTGACTCGGCGGGAGGGCCCTACAATGAGCAGTTCTTC
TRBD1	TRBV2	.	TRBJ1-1	CASRATGVTEAFF	TGTGCCAGCAGGGCAACAGGGGTGACTGAAGCTTTCTTT
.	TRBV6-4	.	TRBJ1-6	CASSYEGLSPLHF	TGTGCCAGCAGTTACGAGGGTCTTTCACCCCTCCACTTT
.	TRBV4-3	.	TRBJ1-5	CASSQDLAPSMPQHF	TGCGCCAGCAGCCAAGATCTGGCCCCTTCGATGCCCCAGCATTTT
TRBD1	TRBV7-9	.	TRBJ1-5	CASSVGTANQPQHF	TGTGCCAGCAGCGTGGGGACAGCTAATCAGCCCCAGCATTTT
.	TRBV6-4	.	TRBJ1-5	CASSANSNQPQHF	TGTGCCAGCAGTGCAAATAGCAATCAGCCCCAGCATTTT
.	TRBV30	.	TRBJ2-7	CAWSAPSSPYEQYF	TGTGCCTGGAGTGCCCCCTCGTCCCCCTACGAGCAGTACTTC
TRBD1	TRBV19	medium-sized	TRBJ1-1	CASSSSGTATEAFF	TGTGCCAGTAGTTCGTCCGGGACAGCGACTGAAGCTTTCTTT
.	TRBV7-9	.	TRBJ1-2	CASSFVGLPLGGYTF	TGTGCCAGCAGCTTTGTTGGACTACCACTGGGAGGCTACACCTTC
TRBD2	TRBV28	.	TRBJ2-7	CASSFPSGQTYEQYF	TGTGCCAGCAGTTTCCCTAGCGGCCAAACCTACGAGCAGTACTTC
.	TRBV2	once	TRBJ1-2	CANSDFERGYTF	TGTGCCAACTCGGATTTTGAGCGGGGCTACACCTTC
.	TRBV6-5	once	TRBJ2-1	CASSHTTEEQFF	TGTGCCAGCAGTCATACGACAGAGGAGCAGTTCTTC
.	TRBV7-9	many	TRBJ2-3	CASSPGLGDTDTQYF	TGTGCCAGCAGCCCGGGACTTGGCGACACAGATACGCAGTATTTT
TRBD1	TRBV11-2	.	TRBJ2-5	CASSPPTGEETQYF	TGTGCCAGCAGCCCGCCTACAGGGGAAGAGACCCAGTACTTC
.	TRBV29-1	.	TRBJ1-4	CSVRERPTNEKLFF	TGCAGCGTTCGCGAGCGGCCTACTAATGAAAAACTGTTTTTT
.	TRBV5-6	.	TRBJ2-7	CASSPDSSYEQYF	TGTGCCAGCAGTCCCGACAGTTCCTACGAGCAGTACTTC
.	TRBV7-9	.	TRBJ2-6	CASSRGNSGANVLTF	TGTGCCAGCAGCCGGGGAAACTCTGGGGCCAACGTCCTGACTTTC
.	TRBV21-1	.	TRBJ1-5	CASSKPLPGQGTDQPQHF	TGTGCCAGCAGCAAACCCCTCCCGGGACAGGGAACGGATCAGCCCCAGCATTTT
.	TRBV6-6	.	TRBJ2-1	CASSISGGQNEQFF	TGTGCCAGCAGTATATCCGGGGGTCAAAATGAGCAGTTCTTC
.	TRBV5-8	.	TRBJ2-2	CASERGGELFF	TGTGCCAGTGAAAGGGGCGGGGAGCTGTTTTTT
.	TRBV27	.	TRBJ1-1	CASSLFAPTLNTEAFF	TGTGCCAGCAGTTTATTTGCGCCCACACTAAACACTGAAGCTTTCTTT
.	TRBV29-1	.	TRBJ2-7	CSVIGLASYEQYF	TGCAGCGTTATCGGACTGGCCTCCTACGAGCAGTACTTC
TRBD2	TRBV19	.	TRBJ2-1	CASRATSGDFNEQFF	TGTGCCAGTAGGGCTACTAGCGGGGATTTCAATGAGCAGTTCTTC
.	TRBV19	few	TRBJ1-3	CASSIRRSTGYSGNTIYF	TGTGCCAGTAGTATCCGTCGGTCGACAGGTTACTCTGGAAACACCATATATTTT
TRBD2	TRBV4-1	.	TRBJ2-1	CASSQAGTSGRYYNEQFF	TGCGCCAGCAGCCAAGCTGGGACTAGCGGGCGTTATTACAATGAGCAGTTCTTC
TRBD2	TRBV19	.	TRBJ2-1	CASSMGGRFNEQFF	TGTGCCAGTAGTATGGGCGGGAGGTTTAATGAGCAGTTCTTC
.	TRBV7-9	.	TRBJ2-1	CASSYTSYNEQFF	TGTGCCAGCAGCTACACCTCCTACAATGAGCAGTTCTTC
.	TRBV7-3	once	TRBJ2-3	CASSPQGSPDTQYF	TGTGCCAGCAGCCCCCAAGGGAGTCCAGATACGCAGTATTTT
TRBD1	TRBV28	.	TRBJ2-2	CASSSKVLTGGANTGELFF	TGTGCCAGCAGTTCTAAAGTCCTGACAGGGGGCGCGAACACCGGGGAGCTGTTTTTT
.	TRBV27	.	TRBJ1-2	CASSPLGAANYGYTF	TGTGCCAGCAGTCCTTTGGGGGCGGCGAACTATGGCTACACCTTC
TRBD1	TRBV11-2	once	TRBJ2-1	CASSTTGEKGNEQFF	TGTGCCAGCAGCACGACAGGGGAGAAGGGGAATGAGCAGTTCTTC
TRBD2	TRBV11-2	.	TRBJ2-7	CASSPGYGRGSYEQYF	TGTGCCAGCAGCCCCGGCTACGGGAGGGGGTCCTACGAGCAGTACTTC
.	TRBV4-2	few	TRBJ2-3	CASSQDRAGGTDTQYF	TGTGCCAGCAGCCAAGATCGGGCGGGTGGCACAGATACGCAGTATTTT